Listed here are 20 T cell receptor beta chains from one sample, sequenced in a study of beta chain features in type 1 diabetes. Broader study findings: Moderate but significant shortening of TCRB CDR3s was recorded in all four CD4+ subsets from Type 1 diabetes patients.

Every bit of the isolated RNA underwent reverse transcription, so sequencing read expressed TCRB transcripts. Using immunoSEQ multiplex PCR, the repertoire was profiled, and TCRdb retains in-frame clones only, with some absent. Of around 180,000 clones detected, 7.8% appear once; the ten largest clones hold about 0.9%. The antigens for these receptors are not known. Material for sequencing was central memory CD4+ T cells from blood. The receptor set was obtained from a woman in her thirties or forties with type 1 diabetes.

There are a few counts of this clone. This rearrangement joins TRBV7-2 to TRBJ2-7; 12 bases agree with TRBD2. The germline gives CDR1 SGHTA, CDR2 FQGNSA. Trimming took 1 base from V and 1 from J; bases not matched to a gene: 2. CDR3 length: 16 residues. CDR3: CASSLGGLAGSYEQYF. As DNA, the CDR3 is TGTGCCAGCAGCTTAGGCGGACTAGCGGGATCCTACGAGCAGTACTTC.

This clone showed up just a few times. The chain links TRBV28 to TRBJ1-2, with 8 bases lining up with TRBD1. The CDR3 sequence is 14 residues long. Germline lookup yields CDR1 MDHEN and CDR2 SYDVKM. The V segment lost 6 bases and the J segment 2 bases; nucleotides outside the gene matches: 5. The CDR3 DNA sequence: TGTGCCAGCAGCCGGACAGGGTTGAACTATGGCTACACCTTC. Residues: CASSRTGLNYGYTF.

This clone was recorded at least ten times. V gene TRBV9 combines with J gene TRBJ2-5; TRBD1 matches at 8 bases. This CDR3 comprises 13 residues. Looked up from germline, CDR1 is SGDLS and CDR2 is YYNGEE. The ends lost 4 bases at V and 4 bases at J; junction bases unmatched: 3. The CDR3 region is CASSQDRAETQYF. The CDR3, as DNA: TGTGCCAGCAGCCAGGACAGGGCAGAGACCCAGTACTTC. Full variable domain (outside the CDR3, taken from reference TRBV9 and TRBJ2-5): DSGVTQTPKHLITATGQRVTLRCSPRSGDLSVYWYQQSLDQGLQFLIQYYNGEERAKGNILERFSAQQFPDLHSELNLSSLELGDSALYFCASSQDRAETQYFGPGTRLLVL.

The chain joins TRBV28 to TRBJ2-1; 8 nucleotides line up with TRBD1. CDR1 is MDHEN, CDR2 SYDVKM, per germline. V was pared by 6 bases and J by 5 bases, with 6 bases of the junction left unmatched. This CDR3 contains 14 residues. In DNA form, the CDR3 reads TGTGCCAGCAGCCGACAGGGGTTTGACAATGAGCAGTTCTTC. Residues: CASSRQGFDNEQFF.

The chain has TRBV18 and TRBJ2-4, with 11 bases fitting TRBD2. The CDR3 length is 15 residues. The germline CDR1 and CDR2 sequences are KGHSH and LQKENI. V lost 2 bases and J lost 6; bases outside the gene matches: 3. DNA for the CDR3: TGTGCCAGCTCACCATCTAGCGGGGGGTTAAACATTCAGTACTTC. Residues: CASSPSSGGLNIQYF.

V gene TRBV28 combines with J gene TRBJ2-7, with TRBD2 identical over 7 bases. Germline lookup yields CDR1 MDHEN and CDR2 SYDVKM. CDR3 size: 15 residues. V shed 5 bases, J shed 6 bases, and the junction held 13 bases outside the gene matches. This CDR3 reads CASSLLAGATGEQYF. The CDR3 bases are TGTGCCAGCAGTCTCCTTGCGGGAGCAACTGGCGAGCAGTACTTC.

This clone appeared a few times. The rearrangement joins TRBV2 to TRBJ2-3; 9 nucleotides match TRBD1. V trimming: 5 bases; J trimming: 2 bases; junction bases outside the gene matches: 8. Germline CDR1 and CDR2: SNHLY and FYNNEI. This CDR3 has 16 residues. The CDR3, as DNA: TGTGCCAGCAGTTTCCTCGGGACAGGGTCCACAGATACGCAGTATTTT. As protein: CASSFLGTGSTDTQYF.

This clone was observed a few times. The rearrangement uses TRBV9 and TRBJ1-2; D might be TRBD1 (5 bases). In germline, CDR1 is SGDLS, CDR2 YYNGEE. V was pared by 0 bases and J by 7 bases, with 19 bases between. The CDR3 consists of 16 residues. The CDR3 protein is CASSVGEGTVSSGYTF. The CDR3 DNA follows: TGTGCCAGCAGCGTAGGGGAGGGGACGGTCTCCTCTGGCTACACCTTC. Full variable domain (missing parts from reference TRBV9 and TRBJ1-2): DSGVTQTPKHLITATGQRVTLRCSPRSGDLSVYWYQQSLDQGLQFLIQYYNGEERAKGNILERFSAQQFPDLHSELNLSSLELGDSALYFCASSVGEGTVSSGYTFGSGTRLTVV.

This chain connects TRBV5-1 to TRBJ1-2, with 11 bases identical to TRBD1. The CDR3 covers 14 residues. V gave up 5 bases and J gave up 8 bases; unmatched junction bases: 8. Germline CDR1 reads SGHRS; CDR2 reads YFSETQ. CDR3 loop: CASSTGTGGLGYTF. CDR3 nucleotides: TGCGCCAGCAGTACCGGGACAGGGGGATTGGGCTACACCTTC.

This clone was counted many times. The chain couples TRBV28 to TRBJ1-5, with a tentative D call TRBD1 (5 bases). The CDR3 is 13 amino acids. CDR1 and CDR2 from the germline V gene are MDHEN and SYDVKM. The V gene lost 6 bases and the J gene lost 6 bases, with 12 bases spanning the gap. CDR3 nucleotide sequence: TGTGCCAGCAGCACCTCAAGGGGTCAGCCCCAGCATTTT. Encoded protein: CASSTSRGQPQHF.

The V and J genes are TRBV7-3 and TRBJ1-1; the D gene is possibly TRBD1 (5 bases). Germline CDR1 and CDR2: SGHTA and FQGTGA. The CDR3 runs to 14 residues. Between the trimmed V and J ends, which lost 0 bases and 5 bases, there was a span of 10 bases. The CDR3 DNA is TGTGCCAGCAGCTTAACTAGGGGAGGAACTGAAGCTTTCTTT. Its translation: CASSLTRGGTEAFF.

CDR3 bases: TGTGCCAGCGTGACATCTGTCCCCTCTGGGGCCAACGTCCTGACTTTC. The encoded protein is CASVTSVPSGANVLTF. This sequence joins TRBV28 and TRBJ2-6; D is unresolved. Between the trimmed V and J ends, which lost 8 bases and 0 bases, there was a span of 14 bases. Looked up from germline, CDR1 is MDHEN and CDR2 is SYDVKM. CDR3 length: 16 residues. The whole variable domain, filled in from reference TRBV28 and TRBJ2-6, reads DVKVTQSSRYLVKRTGEKVFLECVQDMDHENMFWYRQDPGLGLRLIYFSYDVKMKEKGDIPEGYSVSREKKERFSLILESASTNQTSMYLCASVTSVPSGANVLTFGAGSRLTVL.

The chain is built from TRBV7-9 and TRBJ1-1; D gene ambiguous. Germline V gene lookup returns CDR1 SEHNR and CDR2 FQNEAQ (reference sequence). Trimming left V 5 bases short and J 0 bases short, with 7 bases between. This CDR3 spans 13 amino acids. The chain's CDR3 is CASSERVNTEAFF. The DNA for the CDR3 is TGTGCCAGCAGCGAGAGGGTGAACACTGAAGCTTTCTTT.

This clone was detected a few times. V and J are TRBV6-5 and TRBJ1-2; 7 bases are a match to TRBD1. Germline CDR1 is MNHEY and CDR2 is SVGAGI. Losses at the gene ends were 5 bases for V and 8 bases for J; bases not matched to a gene: 14. This CDR3 contains 15 residues. In DNA, the CDR3 is TGTGCCAGCAGTCCACGCCGGGACAGCCTCGAAGGCTACACCTTC. Residues: CASSPRRDSLEGYTF.

This chain uses TRBV6-1 with TRBJ2-3; TRBD1 is a possible D gene (5 bases). The germline V and J ends were trimmed by 3 bases and 7 bases, with 20 bases remaining between them. Germline V gene data show CDR1 as MNHNS and CDR2 as SASEGT. This CDR3 region has 16 residues. CDR3 nucleotides: TGTGCCAGCAGTGATAGCCTCCGACAGCCCCTAAATACGCAGTATTTT. Translation: CASSDSLRQPLNTQYF.

J is TRBJ1-2 and V is TRBV9; TRBD1 is a possible D gene (5 bases). Germline V lookup: CDR1 SGDLS, CDR2 YYNGEE. The CDR3 spans 15 residues. V dropped 0 bases and J dropped 4 bases, with 13 bases sitting between them. In nucleotides, the CDR3 is TGTGCCAGCAGCGTAGCGGGGACTTCTGCCTATGGCTACACCTTC. Translated, it gives CASSVAGTSAYGYTF. The full variable domain, with the rest looked up from reference TRBV9 and TRBJ1-2, is DSGVTQTPKHLITATGQRVTLRCSPRSGDLSVYWYQQSLDQGLQFLIQYYNGEERAKGNILERFSAQQFPDLHSELNLSSLELGDSALYFCASSVAGTSAYGYTFGSGTRLTVV.

The chain has TRBV11-2 and TRBJ2-5; 8 bases line up with TRBD1. The germline CDR1 and CDR2 sequences are SGHAT and FQNNGV. V dropped 5 bases and J dropped 1; count of bases not matched to a gene: 3. The CDR3 contains 14 residues. The CDR3 is CASSKQGGQETQYF. The CDR3 DNA follows: TGTGCCAGCAGCAAACAGGGGGGCCAAGAGACCCAGTACTTC.

The chain couples TRBV27 to TRBJ1-4; maybe TRBD1 (5 bases). Per the germline V gene, CDR1 is MNHEY and CDR2 is SMNVEV (reference sequence). Trimming took 2 bases from V and 10 from J, leaving 17 bases between them. This CDR3 contains 15 residues. The CDR3 spells CASSLRGTGRAKLFF. The CDR3 nucleotides are TGTGCCAGCAGTTTAAGGGGTACAGGCCGAGCAAAACTGTTTTTT. Filled out from reference TRBV27 and TRBJ1-4, the complete variable domain reads EAQVTQNPRYLITVTGKKLTVTCSQNMNHEYMSWYRQDPGLGLRQIYYSMNVEVTDKGDVPEGYKVSRKEKRNFPLILESPSPNQTSLYFCASSLRGTGRAKLFFGSGTQLSVL.

The chain couples TRBV4-3 to TRBJ1-1; TRBD1 might be the D (5 bases). Germline V gives CDR1 LGHNA, CDR2 YSLEER. With 1 base removed from V and 0 bases from J, the gap between germline ends came to 9 bases. This CDR3 comprises 15 residues. CDR3 in amino acids: CASSQVGRVNTEAFF. Written as DNA, the CDR3 is TGCGCCAGCAGCCAAGTCGGCAGGGTGAACACTGAAGCTTTCTTT.

This clone was picked up a small number of times. The chain is built from TRBV7-3 and TRBJ2-2; TRBD2 aligns across 7 bases. This CDR3 is 14 amino acids long. The V segment lost 7 bases and the J segment 5 bases; nucleotides outside the gene matches: 7. Germline values: CDR1 SGHTA, CDR2 FQGTGA. CDR3 sequence reads: CASTPGGGTGELFF. CDR3 DNA: TGTGCCAGCACCCCGGGCGGGGGAACCGGGGAGCTGTTTTTT.